This T cell receptor (beta chain) is from a study of technical replicates of blood from a few donors. The method was immunoSEQ multiplex PCR; TCRdb's version includes in-frame clones alone and lacks a portion of them. The sample contains 85,000 to 90,000 clones, approximately 90% of which appear only once. Sequencing input: T cells isolated from PBMCs. This TCR was sampled from a human donor in good health.

CDR3 coding DNA: TGTGCCAGCGGAAGGGGGCCCTCCTACAATGAGCAGTTCTTC. It is translated as CASGRGPSYNEQFF. The V and J genes are TRBV7-9 and TRBJ2-1; 7 bases are a match to TRBD1. CDR1 and CDR2 (germline): SEHNR, FQNEAQ (reference sequence). J gave up 0 bases and V 8 bases, and 4 bases lay outside the gene matches. This CDR3 region has 14 residues.